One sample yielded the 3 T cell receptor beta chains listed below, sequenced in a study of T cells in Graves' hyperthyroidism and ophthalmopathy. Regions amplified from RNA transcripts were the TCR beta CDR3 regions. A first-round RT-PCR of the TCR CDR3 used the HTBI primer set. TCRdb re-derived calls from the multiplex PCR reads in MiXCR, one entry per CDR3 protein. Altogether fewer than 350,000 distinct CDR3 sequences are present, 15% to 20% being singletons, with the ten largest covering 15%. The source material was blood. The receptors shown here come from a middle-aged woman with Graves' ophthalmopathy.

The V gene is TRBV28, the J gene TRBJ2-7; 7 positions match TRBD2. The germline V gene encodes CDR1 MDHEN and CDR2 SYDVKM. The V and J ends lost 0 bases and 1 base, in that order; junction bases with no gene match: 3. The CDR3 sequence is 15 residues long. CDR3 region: CASSLWGGGSYEQYF. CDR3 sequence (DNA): TGTGCCAGCAGTTTATGGGGCGGGGGTTCCTACGAGCAGTACTTC.

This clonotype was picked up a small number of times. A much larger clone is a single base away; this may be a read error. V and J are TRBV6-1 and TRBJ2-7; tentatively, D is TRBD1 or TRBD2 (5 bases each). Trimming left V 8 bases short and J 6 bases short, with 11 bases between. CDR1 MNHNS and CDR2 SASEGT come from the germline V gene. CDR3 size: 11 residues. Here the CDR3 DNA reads TGTGCCAGCCGGAAAGGGACCGAGCAGTACTTC. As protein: CASRKGTEQYF.

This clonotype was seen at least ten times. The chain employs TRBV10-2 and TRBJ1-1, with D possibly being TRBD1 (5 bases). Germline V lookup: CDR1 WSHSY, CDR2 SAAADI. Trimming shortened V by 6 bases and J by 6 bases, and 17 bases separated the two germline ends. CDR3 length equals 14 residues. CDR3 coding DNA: TGCGCCAGCAGCTCGTTCGACTCAGGGTCTGAAGCTTTCTTT. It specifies CASSSFDSGSEAFF.